This T cell receptor beta chain stems from a study of cytomegalovirus exposure and HLA in healthy donors (dated by TCRdb to about 2017). Regarding the research as a whole: In an earlier analysis of under 600 of the donors, around 300 Gb of sequence data and 120 million or so unique TCR beta sequences from about 180 million T cells were reported. In addition to the first cohort of about 650 subjects, a separate validation cohort of over 90 different subjects was used. Every repertoire in the discovery cohort had been generated on one and the same sequencing platform. An early release covering roughly 640 HLA-typed donors comprised approximately 290 gigabases of sequencing data and about 90 million unique TCR sequences. Among about 400 genotyped donors of the cohort, an average of about 240,000 unique TCR beta nucleotide sequences was sequenced per donor, of which roughly 17% were non-productive. In the later analysis, no new phenotypic data were used to find candidate immune exposures; instead, reliance was placed on TCR beta sequences and their occurrence across donors. To predict cytomegalovirus infection status, the study brought together high-throughput TCR immunosequencing, statistical association of individual TCRs with disease status, and machine learning. The genetic ancestry cluster associated with self-reported Caucasian donors included around 76% of the approximately 410 genotyped donors. Typing coverage differed by locus: A, B, C, DRB1 and DQB1 were typed in about 620-630 donors, DQA1 in 522, DPA1 in around 580, and DPB1 in 450 to 490. HLA typing covered class I and class II loci at four-digit resolution. The study aimed to test whether cataloging public T cell receptors could reveal signatures of past pathogen exposure. A later genetic analysis used genome-wide SNP genotypes for about three fifths of the roughly 700 donors, treating that subset as a discovery cohort. A later analysis re-examined previously published TCR beta repertoires from roughly 720 donors and added high-resolution HLA genotyping to investigate patterns of TCR occurrence. In an earlier analysis of a few hundred of the donors, high-throughput TCR beta sequencing was used to judge whether each TCR beta V gene segment behaved as functional or pseudogenic. The study profiled the T cell repertoires of 500 to 800 subjects by immunosequencing and related them to cytomegalovirus serostatus. Donor age, sex, ethnicity and CMV serostatus were collected together with the repertoire data. Four to six DR-DQ haplotypes were handled as single units for association and clustering, since linkage in the cohort was strong. Results the study describes overall, beyond this receptor: The classifier was reported to diagnose cytomegalovirus status with high specificity and sensitivity in both the original cohort and the validation cohort. Some IMGT-functional V segments, including TRBV6-2 and TRBV6-3, could not be told apart with the 87-base-pair reads, so those segments were excluded. A cluster of highly shared sequence variants was judged likely to be a technical artifact of the sequencing pipeline. A further reported finding was that TCR beta sequences accurately predicted the HLA-A and HLA-B alleles for most subjects in the first cohort. Because counts were too low, about 17 rarely observed V segments, including chromosome 9 orphons, were excluded from the earlier analysis of 587 of the donors. An association between a missense DCLRE1C variant and V-gene and J-gene trimming of TCR beta chains was found in a later genetic analysis and replicated in an independent cohort. According to a later analysis, most CMV-associated TCR beta chains appeared to be HLA-restricted, and the HLA associations seemed to be driven largely by CMV exposure. When HLA alleles, especially DR and DQ, strongly co-occurred, TCR associations were difficult to assign to individual alleles. According to a later analysis, parvovirus B19, influenza, CMV and Epstein-Barr virus appeared linked to several top co-occurrence clusters. Immune exposure information for the cohort was limited to CMV serostatus. HLA typing was unavailable for some donors at each locus, so association tests used only the typed subset. Broadly in line with IMGT annotations, most TCR beta V segments showed up in productive rearrangements about 90% or about 30% of the time in an earlier analysis of several hundred of the donors. Most TCR sequences were observed very rarely across donors, whereas some public TCRs were present in many individuals. A few of the identified cytomegalovirus-associated TCR beta chains were confirmed in vitro to be specific for cytomegalovirus antigens. In a later analysis, the rate of TCR association differed among HLA loci, with DRB1 alleles having the most associated TCRs and HLA-C alleles having the fewest. In this cohort, only TCR beta chains were sequenced, and detectable features were limited by the absence of alpha or paired-chain data. According to the authors, the approach could potentially be generalized to other disease states and immunological phenotypes. Correlated functional status among segregating V segments might reflect linkage disequilibrium, but an unknown experimental factor could not be ruled out. In a later analysis, 15,000 to 20,000 TCR beta sequences were associated with specific HLA alleles at a false discovery rate of 0.05. In a later analysis, HLA-associated TCR beta chains showed more clonal expansion and lower generation probabilities than non-associated chains that were equally common. Compared with the approximately 710-donor mean, donors in an Asian-associated ancestry cluster had fewer N-insertions in productive TCRs, according to a later genetic analysis. The study listed 164 TCR beta chains as associated with cytomegalovirus. The presence/absence analyses assumed that sequencing depth was roughly uniform across donors, and that assumption may not be true.

The library was obtained by the immunoSEQ multiplex PCR assay. A mixture of 60 forward primers for TCR Vbeta segments and 13 reverse primers for TCR Jbeta segments was used in the multiplex PCR. The CDR3 region of rearranged TCR beta genes was amplified from genomic DNA by a multiplex PCR assay. The Illumina HiSeq System was used to sequence the amplified TCR beta libraries as 87-base-pair reads. Processing in the source paper ran as follows. Across the 500 to 750 repertoires, a later analysis counted around 80 million unique TCR beta chains, 9.5 million to 12 million of which were shared by at least two donors. A nearest-neighbor algorithm error-corrected the raw reads and collapsed the reads into unique sequences, merging closely related sequences to remove PCR and sequencing errors. To assign V, D and J gene segments, CDR3 sequences were aligned to IMGT reference sequences. Each retained sequence needed at least a six-nucleotide match to both a V gene segment and a J gene segment. A rearrangement counted as productive if the CDR3 had no stop codons and remained in frame with V and J, and every other rearrangement counted as non-productive. Following IMGT convention, CDR3 was defined as the stretch from the second conserved V-encoded cysteine to the conserved J-encoded phenylalanine. Sequences without an unambiguous match to a single V gene segment were excluded from the earlier analysis of a few hundred of the donors. In an earlier analysis of about 590 of the donors, a V segment was called functional when productive rearrangements were above 56.7%, and segregating when the standard deviation between donors exceeded 5%. A statistical classification framework was developed to diagnose cytomegalovirus status using the catalog of TCR beta chain sequences. In a later analysis, TCR nucleotide sequences were compared against IMGT/GENE-DB human TR gene sequences so that V and J genes could be assigned. In a later analysis, CDR3 sequences and most-parsimonious VDJ recombination scenarios were assigned using the TCRdist pipeline. In a later analysis, each TCR beta chain was defined by its CDR3 amino acid sequence together with its V-gene family, and reads without a unique V-gene family were excluded. A later analysis removed roughly 590 highly shared, low-generation-probability nucleotide sequences to deal with suspected cross-contamination and a sequencing artifact. In a later analysis, a clonal expansion index was calculated for each public chain from normalized within-repertoire ranks of inferred template counts. In a later analysis, generation probabilities were computed with a VDJ recombination model fitted to out-of-frame rearrangements, and the resulting probabilities were checked against IGoR. Hypergeometric tests were used in a later analysis to score TCR-TCR, TCR-HLA and TCR-CMV co-occurrence, with a repertoire-size bias correction applied to the TCR pairs. False discovery rates were estimated in a later analysis by permuting HLA or CMV assignments 20 times. In a later analysis, co-occurring TCRs were grouped using DBSCAN, and TCRdist sequence similarity was added for clustering within HLA-allele-positive subsets. Co-occurrence clustering excluded repertoires with fewer than 30,000 or more than 120,000 public chains, plus five with anomalous nucleotide sharing. What TCRdb holds here is the immuneACCESS table cut down to in-frame rearrangements. Part of the clones is not present; checked against another copy, under half of the missing clones reflect an unresolved V gene, and the others are unexplained. V and J calls and clone size follow that table, whereas D and trimming were derived from the DNA. In this sample the table shows around 130,000 clones, 65% to 90% of which occur a single time. About 1.3% of the sample is in the top ten clones.

With respect to this clone: Its cognate antigen has yet to be identified. Base quality data are lacking; no much larger clone is found one base away.

In total, approximately 610 healthy bone marrow donors made up the cohort. Cohort members were all nominally healthy when sampled, although unrecorded immune exposures were likely present. The donor tested CMV seronegative, placing the donor among the 300 to 400 seronegative members of the cohort. Every donor gave a peripheral blood sample, and the peripheral blood mononuclear cells from that sample were used for TCR beta sequencing. Genomic DNA extraction from the blood cell samples was performed with the Qiagen DNeasy Blood Extraction Kit. From a lookup of the germline V gene, CDR1 and CDR2 are MGHRA and YSYEKL. Counted from cysteine to phenylalanine, this CDR3 has 16 amino acids. The retained sequence is limited to the CDR3, 48 bases, with the frame set at the first base. Clipping removes 1 base from V and 5 bases from J, with 7 as the unmatched junction base count.

The sequence is built from TRBV4-1 and TRBJ1-4; the junction holds 7 bases that match TRBD1. The source material was PBMCs. The TCR was taken from a female donor in good health and CMV-seronegative. The CDR3 in this case is CASSQAKGASNEKLFF. Read as DNA, the sequence is TGCGCCAGCAGCCAAGCTAAGGGGGCGTCGAATGAAAAACTGTTTTTT.